These 16 T cell receptor beta chains share one sample of origin, sequenced in a study of monozygotic twins with inflammatory bowel disease. TCRdb reworked the 5' RACE reads into one entry per CDR3 protein, no DNA. The repertoire table contains hundreds of thousands of distinct CDR3 sequences. Sequencing was done on a sample of blood. These receptors were obtained from a human donor with ulcerative colitis or Crohn's disease, or a healthy co-twin of an affected twin (not recorded which).

The J gene is TRBJ2-2, the V gene TRBV5-1; as DNA is missing, the TRBD2 call by TCRdb cannot be tested. The CDR3 is 14 residues long. Germline values: CDR1 SGHRS, CDR2 YFSETQ. This CDR3 reads CASSSGDYTGELFF.

The genes are TRBV19 and TRBJ2-3; TCRdb's D call, TRBD1, is unchecked because there is no DNA. Germline V gives CDR1 LNHDA, CDR2 SQIVND (reference sequence). The CDR3 sequence is 15 residues long. The CDR3 reads CASNLGTASTDTQYF.

V is TRBV19 and J is TRBJ1-2; the TRBD1 assignment by TCRdb is unverifiable without DNA. From germline, CDR1 is LNHDA and CDR2 SQIVND (reference sequence). The CDR3 sequence is 13 residues long. This CDR3 is CASMPRNFYGYTF. Full variable domain (remainder filled in from reference TRBV19 and TRBJ1-2): DGGITQSPKYLFRKEGQNVTLSCEQNLNHDAMYWYRQDPGQGLRLIYYSQIVNDFQKGDIAEGYSVSREKKESFPLTVTSAQKNPTAFYLCASMPRNFYGYTFGSGTRLTVV.

J is TRBJ2-3 and V is TRBV6-4; the TCRdb D gene call, TRBD1, has no DNA to confirm it. The CDR3 extends over 11 amino acids. CDR1 and CDR2 from the germline V gene are MRHNA and SNTAGT. The CDR3 is CASRSPGTQYF.

The J gene is TRBJ1-6, the V gene TRBV4-3; the D call from TCRdb, TRBD1, cannot be confirmed without DNA. The length of the CDR3 is 15 residues. From germline, CDR1 is LGHNA and CDR2 YSLEER. The CDR3 reads CASSVHRGPESPLHF.

The chain has TRBV28 and TRBJ2-7; TCRdb picks TRBD1, but there is no DNA to check that call. Germline V gene data show CDR1 as MDHEN and CDR2 as SYDVKM. This CDR3 has 14 residues. CDR3 amino acids: CASREGGTSYEQYF. The whole variable domain, remainder taken from reference TRBV28 and TRBJ2-7, is DVKVTQSSRYLVKRTGEKVFLECVQDMDHENMFWYRQDPGLGLRLIYFSYDVKMKEKGDIPEGYSVSREKKERFSLILESASTNQTSMYLCASREGGTSYEQYFGPGTRLTVT.

V usage is TRBV29-1 and J usage is TRBJ2-4; checking the TCRdb D call of TRBD2 is not possible without DNA. This CDR3 spans 17 amino acids. Germline V lookup: CDR1 SQVTM, CDR2 ANQGSEA. The CDR3 reads CSVVRIAGGLDKNIQYF.

The rearrangement joins TRBV12-3 or TRBV12-4 to TRBJ1-1. The CDR3 sequence is 13 residues long. The CDR3 is CASSLRVNTEAFF.

The chain combines TRBV27 with TRBJ1-3. The CDR3 has 13 residues. Germline values: CDR1 MNHEY, CDR2 SMNVEV (reference sequence). The chain's CDR3 is CASSFARGNTIYF.

This sequence joins TRBV29-1 and TRBJ2-1; checking the TCRdb D call of TRBD2 is not possible without DNA. The CDR3 covers 14 residues. Germline V gives CDR1 SQVTM, CDR2 ANQGSEA. The CDR3 sequence: CSVVTSGKNNEQFF.

The chain uses TRBV6-5 and TRBJ2-7; TCRdb returns TRBD1, unconfirmable since there is no DNA. There are 15 residues in the CDR3. CDR1 is MNHEY, CDR2 SVGAGI, per germline. CDR3 protein: CASSYDGTGRYEQYF.

The J gene is TRBJ2-3, the V gene TRBV18; no DNA is available, so the TRBD1 call from TCRdb remains unchecked. CDR1 and CDR2 from the germline V gene are KGHSH and LQKENI. The CDR3 totals 16 residues. The CDR3 sequence: CASSPAGGTPQDTQYF.

The CDR3 protein is CASSVDINQPQHF. The gene calls are TRBV5-1 and TRBJ1-5. Germline CDR1 and CDR2: SGHRS and YFSETQ. The CDR3 covers 13 residues.

V and J are TRBV27 and TRBJ2-3; the D gene TCRdb calls, TRBD2, cannot be checked with no DNA. Germline V lookup: CDR1 MNHEY, CDR2 SMNVEV (reference sequence). The CDR3 spans 15 residues. The CDR3: CASSLGRGGRDTQYF.

V usage is TRBV20-1 and J usage is TRBJ1-1; TCRdb proposes TRBD1, but this gene call is untestable without DNA. The CDR3 spans 11 residues. Germline V lookup: CDR1 DFQATT, CDR2 SNEGSKA (reference sequence). Here the CDR3 reads CSGEGLTEAFF.

The CDR3 loop is CASSFRGGPFQETQYF. The chain combines TRBV12-3 or TRBV12-4 with TRBJ2-5; the D call of TRBD2 rests on TCRdb alone, since no DNA is present to check it. The CDR3 is 16 amino acids.